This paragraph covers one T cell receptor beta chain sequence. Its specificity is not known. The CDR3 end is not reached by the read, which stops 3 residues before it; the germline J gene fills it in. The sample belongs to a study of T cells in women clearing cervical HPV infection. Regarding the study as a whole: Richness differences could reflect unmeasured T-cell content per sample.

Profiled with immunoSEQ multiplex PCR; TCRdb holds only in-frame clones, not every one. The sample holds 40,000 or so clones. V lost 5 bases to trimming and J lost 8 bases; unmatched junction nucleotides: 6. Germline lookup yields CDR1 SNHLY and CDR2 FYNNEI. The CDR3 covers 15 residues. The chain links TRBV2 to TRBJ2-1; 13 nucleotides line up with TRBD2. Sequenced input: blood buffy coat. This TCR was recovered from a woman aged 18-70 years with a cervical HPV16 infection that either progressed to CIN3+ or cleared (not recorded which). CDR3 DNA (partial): TGTGCCAGCAGTCCAGGACTAGCGGGAGCTGATGAG. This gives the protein CASSPGLAGADE. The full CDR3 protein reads CASSPGLAGADEQFF.